The rows below give T cell receptor beta chains drawn from one sample of a study of blood T cell repertoires in COVID-19. Method: immunoSEQ multiplex PCR; TCRdb's copy keeps in-frame clones and lacks some. The table shows over 50,000 clones, with roughly 90% occurring only once. The sequencing sample was made of peripheral blood. The origin of the receptors is a human donor with active COVID-19. The donor label of this sample is uncertain. CDR3s include the opening cysteine and the closing phenylalanine or tryptophan. D genes are given only for firm matches. Size is stated for part of the rows, as once, few or many counts, or as a class when the clone is expanded.

>-|TRBV24-1|TRBJ2-3|-
TGTGCCACCAGTGAGGCTGGAGCAGATACGCAGTATTTT
CATSEAGADTQYF
>-|TRBV7-2|TRBJ1-4|TRBD1
TGTGCCAGCAGCTCTACAGGGGCCTGGAATGAAAAACTGTTTTTT
CASSSTGAWNEKLFF
>-|TRBV3-1/TRBV3-2|TRBJ1-4|-
TGTGCCAGCAGCCCACGGGGAGAAAAACTGTTTTTT
CASSPRGEKLFF
>-|TRBV28|TRBJ2-7|TRBD1
TGTGCCAGCAGTACTCGGACAGGGAATATCTACGAGCAGTACTTC
CASSTRTGNIYEQYF
>-|TRBV27|TRBJ2-7|-
TGTGCCAGCAGAGAAGCGAGGGGGGGAACCCTTGGCAAGCAGTACTTC
CASREARGGTLGKQYF
>-|TRBV30|TRBJ1-2|-
TGTGCCTGGACCGGAGGATATGGCTACACCTTC
CAWTGGYGYTF
>-|TRBV7-8|TRBJ2-3|-
TGTGCCAGCAGCCAACCAGACTTCACAGATACGCAGTATTTT
CASSQPDFTDTQYF
>-|TRBV9|TRBJ2-3|TRBD2
TGTGCCAGCAGCCCCCGATGGACTAGCGGGGACACAGATACGCAGTATTTT
CASSPRWTSGDTDTQYF
>-|TRBV19|TRBJ1-1|TRBD1
TGTGCCAGTAGTATTGGACAGGGACCTGAAGCTTTCTTT
CASSIGQGPEAFF
>-|TRBV10-3|TRBJ2-3|-
TGTGCCATCAAGGACACTCCGGGACTGAGCACAGATACGCAGTATTTT
CAIKDTPGLSTDTQYF
>-|TRBV24-1|TRBJ2-2|-
TGTGCCACCAGTGCCGCCGGAGTGAACACCGGGGAGCTGTTTTTT
CATSAAGVNTGELFF
>-|TRBV6-5|TRBJ1-2|TRBD1
TGTGCCAGCAGCCTGGACAGGGTCTATGGCTACACCTTC
CASSLDRVYGYTF
>-|TRBV7-9|TRBJ1-2|-
TGTGCCAGCAGCTTAGTTGAAGGCGGCGGGGGCTACACCTTC
CASSLVEGGGGYTF
>-|TRBV15|TRBJ2-5|-
TGTGCCACCAGCAGAGCTAGCGCAGAGACCCAGTACTTC
CATSRASAETQYF
>-|TRBV15|TRBJ2-3|-
TGTGCCACCAGCGAATCCACCCATCCCCTCAGTGCAGATACGCAGTATTTT
CATSESTHPLSADTQYF
>-|TRBV14|TRBJ2-7|-
TGTGCCAGCAGCCAAGGTCTCGAGCAGTACTTC
CASSQGLEQYF
>-|TRBV29-1|TRBJ2-5|-
TGCAGCGTTGGGCAGACCCAGTACTTC
CSVGQTQYF
>-|TRBV11-3|TRBJ2-1|-
TGTGCCAGCAGCTTAGACAGCTCCTACAATGAGCAGTTCTTC
CASSLDSSYNEQFF
>-|TRBV18|TRBJ1-1|-
TGTGCCAGCTCACCAAAATTCAATGCTGAAGCTTTCTTT
CASSPKFNAEAFF
>-|TRBV27|TRBJ2-2|TRBD2
TGTGCCAGCAGAGCGGGGGTGATCACCGGGGAGCTGTTTTTT
CASRAGVITGELFF
>-|TRBV6-2/TRBV6-3|TRBJ2-1|-
TGTGCCAGCAGTTCTACTAGTCGGGTCTACAATGAGCAGTTCTTC
CASSSTSRVYNEQFF
>-|TRBV28|TRBJ1-6|-
TGTGCCAGCAGTTTTGGGAGGGGCAGGTATAATTCACCCCTCCACTTT
CASSFGRGRYNSPLHF
>once|TRBV11-2|TRBJ2-1|TRBD2
TGTGCCAGCAGCCTCGGGACTAGTAGCTATGAGCAGTTCTTC
CASSLGTSSYEQFF
>few|TRBV3-1/TRBV3-2|TRBJ2-7|-
TGTGCCACCCTCCTAAACGGCGAGCAGTACTTC
CATLLNGEQYF
>-|TRBV4-1|TRBJ2-7|-
TGCGCCAGCAGCCAAGAAAAACGGGGCTCCTACGAGCAGTACTTC
CASSQEKRGSYEQYF
>-|TRBV9|TRBJ2-5|TRBD1
TGTGCCAGCAGCCTCCGGACAGGGCTTGCGGAGACCCAGTACTTC
CASSLRTGLAETQYF
>-|TRBV2|TRBJ1-1|-
TGTGCCAGCTCCCTAGGGGAGAACACTGAAGCTTTCTTT
CASSLGENTEAFF
>-|TRBV6-5|TRBJ2-2|-
TGTGCCAGCACTCCGGGATGGGGCACCGGGGAGCTGTTTTTT
CASTPGWGTGELFF
>-|TRBV2|TRBJ2-1|TRBD2
TGTGCCAGCAGTGAAGAAGCTAGCGGGAGTGGGTATGAGCAGTTCTTC
CASSEEASGSGYEQFF
>-|TRBV7-2|TRBJ2-4|TRBD1
TGTGCCAGCAGCTTAGAACAGGGGCGCATTCAGTACTTC
CASSLEQGRIQYF
>-|TRBV7-9|TRBJ1-4|-
TGTGCCAGCACGGCCTGGGGCGCGAATGAAAAACTGTTTTTT
CASTAWGANEKLFF
>-|TRBV27|TRBJ2-7|TRBD1
TGTGCCAGCAGTTTCCGGGACAGAAACTACGAGCAGTACTTC
CASSFRDRNYEQYF
>-|TRBV27|TRBJ2-1|-
TGTGCCAGCAGTCCCCCTAGCGTTTACAATGAGCAGTTCTTC
CASSPPSVYNEQFF